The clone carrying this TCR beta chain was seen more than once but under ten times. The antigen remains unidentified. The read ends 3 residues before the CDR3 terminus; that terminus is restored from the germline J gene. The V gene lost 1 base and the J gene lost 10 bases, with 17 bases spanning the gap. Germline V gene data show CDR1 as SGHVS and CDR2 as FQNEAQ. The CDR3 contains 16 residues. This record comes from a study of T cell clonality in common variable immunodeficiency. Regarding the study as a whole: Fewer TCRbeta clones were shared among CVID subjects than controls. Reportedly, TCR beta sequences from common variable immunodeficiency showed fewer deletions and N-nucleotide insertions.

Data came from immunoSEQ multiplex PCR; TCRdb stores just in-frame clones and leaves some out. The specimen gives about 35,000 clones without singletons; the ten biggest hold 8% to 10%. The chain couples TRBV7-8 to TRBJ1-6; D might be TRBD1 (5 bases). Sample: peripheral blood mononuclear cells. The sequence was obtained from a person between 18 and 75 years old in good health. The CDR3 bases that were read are TGTGCCAGCAGCTTAGTTGGGGGGGACTTTACCTCACCC. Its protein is CASSLVGGDFTSP. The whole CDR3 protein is CASSLVGGDFTSPLHF. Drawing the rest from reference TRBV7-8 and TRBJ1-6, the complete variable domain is GAGVSQSPRYKVAKRGQDVALRCDPISGHVSLFWYQQALGQGPEFLTYFQNEAQLDKSGLPSDRFFAERPEGSVSTLKIQRTQQEDSAVYLCASSLVGGDFTSPLHFGNGTRLTVT.